The rows below give T cell receptor beta chains drawn from one sample of a study of CD8+CD57+ T cells in acquired aplastic anemia. TCRdb fed the reads into MiXCR, producing one record per CDR3 protein. Of some 150,000 distinct CDR3 sequences listed, roughly half were seen once; the top ten hold about 12%. Sequencing was performed on sorted CD4+, CD8+, or CD8+CD57+ T cells (not recorded which) from PBMCs. These receptors came from a human donor with aplastic anemia. Both conserved end residues are part of each CDR3. D genes are given only for firm matches. Some rows have no size entry. The others give once, few or many, or a class for an expanded clone.

>TRBV6-5|once|.|TRBJ2-7
TGTGCCAGCAGTCACGGGGGACAGCACGAGCAGTACTTC
CASSHGGQHEQYF
>TRBV19|.|.|TRBJ2-1
TGTGCCAGTAGTATAGGTAACAACAATGAGCAGTTCTTC
CASSIGNNNEQFF
>TRBV29-1|.|TRBD2|TRBJ2-1
TGCAGCGTGGAAGGCCCGGGACTAGATTACGGCGAGCAGTTCTTC
CSVEGPGLDYGEQFF
>TRBV4-1|.|.|TRBJ1-5
TGCGCCAGCAGCCAAGATAGGGGCTGGGGCTTGGCCAATCAGCCCCAGCATTTT
CASSQDRGWGLANQPQHF
>TRBV19|many|TRBD2|TRBJ2-1
TGTGCCAGTAGTATTGGTACGGGGGGACCCTACAATGAGCAGTTCTTC
CASSIGTGGPYNEQFF
>TRBV3-1|many|TRBD1|TRBJ2-7
TGTGCCAGCAGCCAAGGACAGGGATCCTACGAGCAGTACTTC
CASSQGQGSYEQYF
>TRBV9|.|.|TRBJ1-6
TGTGCCAGCAGCACAATCGCAGACTTAACTTGGGATTCACCCCTCCACTTT
CASSTIADLTWDSPLHF
>TRBV5-1|many|TRBD1|TRBJ2-7
TGCGCCAGCAGCTCGGGACAGGGGTACGAGCAGTACTTC
CASSSGQGYEQYF
>TRBV11-1|.|.|TRBJ2-1
TGTGCCAGCAGCCTCACTCGGGAACGGGCAAACCTGTACAATGAGCAGTTCTTC
CASSLTRERANLYNEQFF
>TRBV10-3|.|TRBD1|TRBJ2-1
TGTGCCATCATGGACAGGGTGGGCAATGAGCAGTTCTTC
CAIMDRVGNEQFF
>TRBV7-8|many|TRBD1|TRBJ1-1
TGTGCCAGCAGCTTAGCGGGGACAGGTGGGGGTCTGAACACTGAAGCTTTCTTT
CASSLAGTGGGLNTEAFF
>TRBV3-1|many|.|TRBJ2-5
TGTGCCAGCAGCGAGGGTGGGCAAGAGACCCAGTACTTC
CASSEGGQETQYF
>TRBV29-1|.|.|TRBJ1-3
TGCAGCGTTGAAGATGGGCGTGCCGTTGGGTATTTT
CSVEDGRAVGYF
>TRBV7-6|many|.|TRBJ2-5
TGTGCCAGCAGCAGCCTATACACGGCTCAAGAGACCCAGTACTTC
CASSSLYTAQETQYF
>TRBV9|many|TRBD1|TRBJ1-6
TGTGCCAGCAGCGTGGATGACAGGGGAAGTTATAATTCACCCCTCCACTTT
CASSVDDRGSYNSPLHF
>TRBV7-2|.|.|TRBJ2-5
TGTGCCAGCAGCTTGTGGCTACAAGAGACCCAGTACTTC
CASSLWLQETQYF
>TRBV4-1|many|.|TRBJ2-5
TGCGCCAGCAGCCAAGGTTTCTATCAAGAGACCCAGTACTTC
CASSQGFYQETQYF
>TRBV7-2|.|.|TRBJ2-7
TGTGCCAGCAGCTTAATGGGGAACTACGAGCAGTACTTC
CASSLMGNYEQYF
>TRBV10-1|.|TRBD2|TRBJ2-7
TGCGCCAGCACCGAGGGAACTAGCGGTTGTTACGAGCAGTACTTC
CASTEGTSGCYEQYF
>TRBV5-1|.|.|TRBJ1-4
TGCGCCAGCAGCCTGAGGCCTAGGGACTTAAATGAAAAACTGTTTTTT
CASSLRPRDLNEKLFF
>TRBV20-1|.|.|TRBJ1-1
TGCAGTGCTAGATCCGTCGACAGGATGAGGAACACTGAAGCTTTCTTT
CSARSVDRMRNTEAFF
>TRBV19|few|.|TRBJ1-6
TGTGCCAGTAGTATCGGGGGACTAGGTTCACCCCTCCACTTT
CASSIGGLGSPLHF
>TRBV12-3/TRBV12-4|many|.|TRBJ1-1
TGTGCCAGCAGTTTAGGCAGGGAAGCTTTCTTT
CASSLGREAFF
>TRBV7-8|many|TRBD1|TRBJ2-7
TGTGCCAGCAGCTCCCGACAGGGGTTCTACGAGCAGTACTTC
CASSSRQGFYEQYF
>TRBV2|once|.|TRBJ2-1
TGTGCCAGCGTTGAGGGGTACAATGAGCAGTTCTTC
CASVEGYNEQFF
>TRBV15|.|.|TRBJ1-5
TGTGCCACCAGCAGAGATGAGGGGCCCAATCAGCCCCAGCATTTT
CATSRDEGPNQPQHF
>TRBV20-1|few|TRBD2|TRBJ2-7
TGCAGTGCTAGAGAACTAGCGGACTACGAGCAGTACTTC
CSARELADYEQYF
>TRBV15|.|.|TRBJ2-3
TGTGCCACCAGCAGAGGCCGCGGTAGCACAGATACGCAGTATTTT
CATSRGRGSTDTQYF
>TRBV10-3|.|TRBD2|TRBJ2-1
TGTGCCACCTCGGGGACTAGCGGGGAATACAATGAGCAGTTCTTC
CATSGTSGEYNEQFF
>TRBV25-1|.|TRBD1|TRBJ1-1
TGTGCCAGCAGTGCTCAGGGGGCGCGGAACACTGAAGCTTTCTTT
CASSAQGARNTEAFF
>TRBV15|.|.|TRBJ2-5
TGTGCCGCCAGTGGCGGGGCTGGGGGAGAGACCCAGTACTTC
CAASGGAGGETQYF
>TRBV15|once|TRBD2|TRBJ2-3
TGTGCCACCAGCAGGCTGGGACTAGCGGTGACAGATACGCAGTATTTT
CATSRLGLAVTDTQYF
>TRBV7-9|few|TRBD1|TRBJ2-7
TGTGCCAGCAGCCCCACGGACAGGGGAAAGAACGAGCAGTACTTC
CASSPTDRGKNEQYF
>TRBV29-1|.|.|TRBJ2-7
TGCAGCGTAGCCAACCCCCTTCGGGAGCAGTACTTC
CSVANPLREQYF
>TRBV6-2/TRBV6-3|many|.|TRBJ2-5
TGTGCCAGCACCCAAACGAGAGGTGAGACCCAGTACTTC
CASTQTRGETQYF
>TRBV2|many|.|TRBJ1-4
TGTGCCAGCAGCTACAAGGTTTGGGTAGAAAAACTGTTTTTT
CASSYKVWVEKLFF
>TRBV29-1|many|TRBD1|TRBJ1-2
TGCAGCGTTGGTCCGGGACAGGGGAATGGCTACACCTTC
CSVGPGQGNGYTF
>TRBV7-3|many|TRBD1|TRBJ2-3
TGTGCCAGCAGCTTCAGGGACAGAGTTACAGATACGCAGTATTTT
CASSFRDRVTDTQYF
>TRBV29-1|.|TRBD1|TRBJ2-6
TGCAGCGTTGTTAACGGGACAGGGGGCGGTGGGGCCAACGTCCTGACTTTC
CSVVNGTGGGGANVLTF
>TRBV4-3|many|.|TRBJ1-1
TGCGCCAGCAGCCAAGAGGGACAGAACACTGAAGCTTTCTTT
CASSQEGQNTEAFF
>TRBV4-2|.|.|TRBJ2-1
TGTGCCAGCAGCCAAGACTTTAGGGGCGTCTACAATGAGCAGTTCTTC
CASSQDFRGVYNEQFF
>TRBV5-4|.|.|TRBJ2-1
TGTGCCAGCACCTCCCGAGGTCTAGAGGAGAATGAGCAGTTCTTC
CASTSRGLEENEQFF
>TRBV19|.|.|TRBJ1-3
TGTGCCAGTGGTGTTTTGGGTGGAAACACCATATATTTT
CASGVLGGNTIYF
>TRBV5-6|many|.|TRBJ2-7
TGTGCCAGCACCTCGGCAGGGGCTTTGATCGAGCAGTACTTC
CASTSAGALIEQYF
>TRBV11-3|few|TRBD1|TRBJ2-7
TGTGCCAGCAGCTCATTCGACAGGGACTCCTACGAGCAGTACTTC
CASSSFDRDSYEQYF